The 27 T cell receptor beta chains reported below all come from one sample, sequenced in a study of T cells after posttransplantation cyclophosphamide. Cyclophosphamide on days +3 and +4 followed busulfan-fludarabine conditioning and a marrow graft. TCRdb's copy holds only in-frame clones and misses some; the assay was immunoSEQ multiplex PCR. Singletons are absent from the sample, which has around 10,000 clones. The sequencing here drew on PBMCs, taken after allogeneic stem cell transplant with posttransplant cyclophosphamide. These receptors all come from a female patient between 35 and 55 years old who received an allogeneic stem cell transplant from a related donor, was CMV-positive, and had no GVHD. Some T cells may be graft donor cells.

This clone was counted ten times or more. This chain joins TRBV5-5 and TRBJ2-1; TRBD2 agrees at 8 bases. Germline lookup yields CDR1 SGHKS and CDR2 YYEKEE (reference sequence). The trim removed 5 bases at V and 1 base at J, leaving 5 bases unmatched. This CDR3 has 15 residues. CDR3 sequence (DNA): TGTGCCAGCAGGGTAACTAGCGGTTCCTACAATGAGCAGTTCTTC. This gives the protein CASRVTSGSYNEQFF.

This clone has at least ten counts. The chain carries TRBV5-1 and TRBJ2-2, with 9 bases identical to TRBD1. Germline loops: CDR1 SGHRS, CDR2 YFSETQ. V was clipped by 3 bases and J by 1 base; unmatched bases: 4. The CDR3 loop spans 16 amino acids. For the CDR3, the DNA is TGCGCCAGCAGCTCGGGACAGGGTTGGAACACCGGGGAGCTGTTTTTT. It is translated as CASSSGQGWNTGELFF.

The table lists this clone with a few counts. V is TRBV5-4 and J is TRBJ2-2; TRBD1 aligns across 8 bases. Germline V gives CDR1 SGHNT, CDR2 YYREEE (reference sequence). V shed 4 bases and J 6 bases; nucleotides not matched to a gene: 5. The CDR3 runs to 14 residues. The CDR3 loop is CASSPGQDSGELFF. The CDR3 coding sequence is TGTGCCAGCAGCCCGGGACAGGATTCCGGGGAGCTGTTTTTT. Combining the CDR3 with reference TRBV5-4 and TRBJ2-2 gives the whole variable domain ETGVTQSPTHLIKTRGQQVTLRCSSQSGHNTVSWYQQALGQGPQFIFQYYREEENGRGNFPPRFSGLQFPNYSSELNVNALELDDSALYLCASSPGQDSGELFFGEGSRLTVL.

In its sample, this clone is medium-sized. V gene TRBV28 combines with J gene TRBJ1-1; no reliable D call. In germline, CDR1 is MDHEN, CDR2 SYDVKM. V lost 7 bases, J lost 0 bases, and 12 bases lay in between. This CDR3 is 14 amino acids long. The CDR3 DNA is TGTGCCAGCACGGGGAGGGCAATGAACACTGAAGCTTTCTTT. It codes for CASTGRAMNTEAFF.

This clone appeared many times. The V and J genes are TRBV5-8 and TRBJ1-4; 9 bases agree with TRBD1. Per germline, CDR1 SGHTS and CDR2 YDEGEE. The length of the CDR3 is 14 residues. Germline trimming cut 4 bases from V and 6 bases from J; bases unmatched to any gene: 4. The CDR3 loop reads CASSIGQGYEKLFF. The CDR3 region has the DNA TGTGCCAGCAGCATCGGACAGGGGTATGAAAAACTGTTTTTT.

This clone has at least ten counts. The chain links TRBV13 to TRBJ1-4, with 7 bases identical to TRBD1. Looked up from germline, CDR1 is PRHDT and CDR2 is FYEKMQ (reference sequence). The V and J ends lost 4 bases and 4 bases, in that order; junction bases with no gene match: 6. The CDR3 spans 15 residues. CDR3 in DNA: TGTGCCAGCAGCTCAACCGGGACAGTTAATGAAAAACTGTTTTTT. Translating gives CASSSTGTVNEKLFF.

This clone rates as medium-sized. This chain's CDR3 is CASSSSRGTGELFF. DNA of the CDR3: TGTGCCAGCAGCTCCTCAAGGGGCACCGGGGAGCTGTTTTTT. The chain recombines TRBV11-3 with TRBJ2-2; TRBD1 is a possible D gene (5 bases). Trimming took 4 bases from V and 4 from J, leaving 10 bases between them. This CDR3 spans 14 amino acids. CDR1 is SGHNT, CDR2 YENEEA, per germline.

In this sample, this clone turned up many times. The chain joins TRBV6-1 to TRBJ1-1, with D possibly being TRBD1 (5 bases). This CDR3 is built from 13 residues. The germline gives CDR1 MNHNS, CDR2 SASEGT. V was pared by 7 bases and J by 11 bases, with 20 bases between. CDR3 amino acids: CASTPSVDRGAFF. CDR3 DNA sequence: TGTGCCAGCACCCCAAGCGTGGACCGGGGGGCTTTCTTT.

This clone came up many times. V usage is TRBV6-2 or TRBV6-3 and J usage is TRBJ2-3, with 7 positions matching TRBD1. Trimming took 4 bases from V and 2 from J; bases not matched to a gene: 6. The CDR3 length is 15 residues. Looked up from germline, CDR1 is MNHEY and CDR2 is SVGEGT. CDR3 nucleotide sequence: TGTGCCAGCAGTTTCACAGGGGCCCTCACAGATACGCAGTATTTT. Amino acid sequence: CASSFTGALTDTQYF.

This clone was seen repeatedly, ten times or more. The rearrangement links TRBV7-9 to TRBJ2-5, with D perhaps TRBD1 (6 bases). Trimming took 3 bases from V and 2 from J, leaving 16 bases between them. Germline V CDR1 and CDR2: SEHNR, FQNEAQ (reference sequence). The CDR3 covers 16 residues. CDR3 in DNA: TGTGCCAGCAGCTTTCTTCAGGGGCAGGGACAAGAGACCCAGTACTTC. Its protein product is CASSFLQGQGQETQYF.

This clone was counted many times. The chain links TRBV5-1 to TRBJ1-6; 9 nucleotides agree with TRBD1. Trimming cost V 0 bases and J 3 bases; bases outside gene matches: 7. In germline, CDR1 is SGHRS, CDR2 YFSETQ. The CDR3 spans 18 residues. CDR3 nucleotide sequence: TGCGCCAGCAGCTTGGCCGCCACAGGGGGCCACTATAATTCACCCCTCCACTTT. This gives the protein CASSLAATGGHYNSPLHF.

This clone appeared many times. J is TRBJ2-3 and V is TRBV27; unclear D gene. The germline V gene has CDR1 MNHEY and CDR2 SMNVEV (reference sequence). V gave up 6 bases and J gave up 4 bases, with 11 bases separating them. The CDR3 has 13 amino acids. CDR3 DNA sequence: TGTGCCAGCAGCCCGGGTCTGGCAGATACGCAGTATTTT. Encoded protein: CASSPGLADTQYF.

This clone occurred many times. The chain has TRBV7-8 and TRBJ2-1, with 11 bases identical to TRBD2. The CDR3 extends over 15 amino acids. Germline assignment: CDR1 SGHVS and CDR2 FQNEAQ. With 5 bases clipped from V and 4 bases from J, the junction kept 4 bases outside the gene matches. The CDR3 is CASSGRTSGYNEQFF. The CDR3 nucleotides read TGTGCCAGCAGCGGTAGGACTAGCGGGTACAATGAGCAGTTCTTC. Full variable domain (remainder filled in from reference TRBV7-8 and TRBJ2-1): GAGVSQSPRYKVAKRGQDVALRCDPISGHVSLFWYQQALGQGPEFLTYFQNEAQLDKSGLPSDRFFAERPEGSVSTLKIQRTQQEDSAVYLCASSGRTSGYNEQFFGPGTRLTVL.

This clone was observed many times. V and J are TRBV6-1 and TRBJ2-2, with TRBD1 identical over 7 bases. Per germline, CDR1 MNHNS and CDR2 SASEGT. V trimming: 10 bases; J trimming: 7 bases; junction bases outside the gene matches: 12. This CDR3 region has 14 residues. CDR3 loop: CATPGRGWDGELFF. In DNA form, the CDR3 reads TGTGCCACCCCCGGCAGGGGGTGGGACGGGGAGCTGTTTTTT.

This clone was seen more than once but under ten times. The chain recombines TRBV6-1 with TRBJ1-5; 9 nucleotides line up with TRBD1. Germline CDR1 and CDR2: MNHNS and SASEGT. Trimming cost V 4 bases and J 11 bases; bases outside gene matches: 6. This CDR3 comprises 13 residues. Here the CDR3 DNA reads TGTGCCAGCAGTGCGATGGACAGGGGAGCCCAGCATTTT. It is translated as CASSAMDRGAQHF.

The sample holds many counts of this clone. This chain uses TRBV6-2 or TRBV6-3 with TRBJ2-2; D is possibly TRBD1 (5 bases). The germline gives CDR1 MNHEY, CDR2 SVGEGT. The V and J ends lost 2 bases and 2 bases respectively, with 15 bases between them. The length of the CDR3 is 17 residues. CDR3 nucleotides: TGTGCCAGCAGTTACCCCCGGGTGGGGCCCAACACCGGGGAGCTGTTTTTT. This encodes CASSYPRVGPNTGELFF.

This clone came up many times. The rearrangement uses TRBV19 and TRBJ2-3, with 10 bases that match TRBD2. V dropped 1 base and J dropped 5; count of bases not matched to a gene: 6. CDR3 length: 16 residues. Germline-derived CDR1 and CDR2 are LNHDA and SQIVND (reference sequence). The CDR3 region has the DNA TGTGCCAGTAGTATAGGGGCCCTAGCGGGGGTAGATACGCAGTATTTT. It encodes CASSIGALAGVDTQYF.

This clone was recorded at least ten times. V is TRBV5-4 and J is TRBJ2-5; TRBD2 matches 8 bases. Germline loops: CDR1 SGHNT, CDR2 YYREEE (reference sequence). Unmatched junction bases numbered 6, after V lost 1 base and J lost 4 bases. CDR3 length: 15 residues. The CDR3, as DNA: TGTGCCAGCAGCTTGAGGGCGGGGGGCCGAGAGACCCAGTACTTC. Protein sequence: CASSLRAGGRETQYF.

There are many counts of this clone. J is TRBJ2-7 and V is TRBV5-1, with a tentative D call TRBD1 (7 bases). V was cut by 1 base and J by 5 bases, with 10 bases left in between. This CDR3 contains 13 residues. Looked up from germline, CDR1 is SGHRS and CDR2 is YFSETQ. In DNA form, the CDR3 reads TGCGCCAGCAGCTTGCGCGGGACAGACGAGCAGTACTTC. Protein: CASSLRGTDEQYF.

Ten or more counts support this clone. The chain is built from TRBV7-6 and TRBJ2-1; 7 positions agree with TRBD2. The CDR3 runs to 15 residues. Germline CDR1 SGHVS, CDR2 FNYEAQ. Losses at the gene ends were 5 bases for V and 6 bases for J; bases not matched to a gene: 10. DNA of the CDR3: TGTGCCAGCAGCGACCCTCGCGGGGGAGTCAATGAGCAGTTCTTC. Residues: CASSDPRGGVNEQFF.

This clone has a count of ten or more. The chain has TRBV27 and TRBJ2-1, with 10 bases fitting TRBD2. Germline V CDR1 and CDR2: MNHEY, SMNVEV (reference sequence). V was pared by 2 bases and J by 2 bases, with 0 bases of the junction left unmatched. The CDR3 runs 15 residues. In nucleotides, the CDR3 is TGTGCCAGCAGTTTAAGCGGGGGGGCCTACAATGAGCAGTTCTTC. It codes for CASSLSGGAYNEQFF.

There are many counts of this clone. The V gene is TRBV7-9, the J gene TRBJ1-6; a possible D gene is TRBD1 (6 bases). The germline V gene has CDR1 SEHNR and CDR2 FQNEAQ (reference sequence). The CDR3 runs 13 residues. V was shortened by 5 bases and J by 13 bases, with 15 bases between the two germline ends. The CDR3 spells CASSPMTGLPLHF. For the CDR3, the DNA is TGTGCCAGCAGCCCAATGACAGGTTTGCCCCTCCACTTT.

The table lists this clone with many counts. The chain carries TRBV4-1 and TRBJ2-1; D unresolved. The CDR3 loop spans 15 amino acids. V lost 4 bases, J lost 3 bases, and 13 bases lay in between. Germline loops: CDR1 MGHRA, CDR2 YSYEKL. The CDR3 sequence is CASSPETPSYNEQFF. CDR3 DNA sequence: TGCGCCAGCAGCCCTGAGACACCAAGCTACAATGAGCAGTTCTTC.

This clone was found many times. V is TRBV7-7 and J is TRBJ2-2, with TRBD2 matching over 13 bases. This CDR3 is built from 17 residues. With 4 bases clipped from V and 4 bases from J, the junction kept 6 bases outside the gene matches. CDR1 is SSHAT and CDR2 is FNYEAQ in the germline V gene (reference sequence). The CDR3 loop is CASSSGTSGAFTGELFF. CDR3 in DNA: TGTGCCAGCAGCTCGGGGACTAGCGGGGCCTTCACCGGGGAGCTGTTTTTT. Supplemented by reference TRBV7-7 and TRBJ2-2, the full variable domain reads GAGVSQSPRYKVTKRGQDVTLRCDPISSHATLYWYQQALGQGPEFLTYFNYEAQPDKSGLPSDRFSAERPEGSISTLTIQRTEQRDSAMYRCASSSGTSGAFTGELFFGEGSRLTVL.

The chain employs TRBV6-5 and TRBJ2-3, with TRBD1 identical over 8 bases. The CDR3 contains 16 residues. The trim removed 4 bases at V and 3 bases at J, leaving 9 bases unmatched. Germline V gene lookup returns CDR1 MNHEY and CDR2 SVGAGI. For the CDR3, the DNA is TGTGCCAGCAGTTCTGGACAGGGATTTGGTACAGATACGCAGTATTTT. Its translation: CASSSGQGFGTDTQYF.

This clone showed up many times. The rearrangement joins TRBV6-2 or TRBV6-3 to TRBJ1-4, with 7 bases identical to TRBD1. The CDR3 length is 12 residues. Germline V gene data show CDR1 as MNHEY and CDR2 as SVGEGT. J was trimmed by 7 bases and V by 6 bases; bases with no gene match: 2. CDR3 nucleotide sequence: TGTGCCAGCAGAAGGGGGCGTGAAAAACTGTTTTTT. Translated: CASRRGREKLFF.

This clone occurred many times. V usage is TRBV5-6 and J usage is TRBJ2-2; a weak D match, TRBD1 (5 bases). The CDR3 length is 15 residues. V was cut by 0 bases and J by 6 bases, with 12 bases left in between. Germline lookup yields CDR1 SGHDT and CDR2 YYEEEE. DNA of the CDR3: TGTGCCAGCAGCTTGGGGGCAGGGCTGGCCGGGGAGCTGTTTTTT. Protein sequence: CASSLGAGLAGELFF. The full variable domain, rest sourced from reference TRBV5-6 and TRBJ2-2, is DAGVTQSPTHLIKTRGQQVTLRCSPKSGHDTVSWYQQALGQGPQFIFQYYEEEERQRGNFPDRFSGHQFPNYSSELNVNALLLGDSALYLCASSLGAGLAGELFFGEGSRLTVL.